These T cell receptor beta chains were read from a single sample in a study of cytomegalovirus exposure and HLA in healthy donors. This table comes from immunoSEQ multiplex PCR, and its TCRdb copy is limited to in-frame clones, with some not included. This table has roughly 250,000 clones, about four fifths appearing once. Sequences were obtained from PBMCs. All receptors come from a girl aged 2 to 10 in good health and CMV-seronegative. The CDR3 runs from the conserved cysteine through the conserved F or W. D genes are given only for firm matches. Rows give clone size only sometimes, using once, few, many, or a class for an expanded clone.

>NA|TRBV4-2|TRBJ2-7|17|TRBD2
CASSQDVGRLAGYEQYF
TGTGCCAGCAGCCAAGATGTGGGGAGACTAGCGGGTTACGAGCAGTACTTC
>NA|TRBV11-1|TRBJ2-2|12|NA
CASSTNPWELFF
TGTGCCAGCAGTACAAACCCGTGGGAGCTGTTTTTT
>NA|TRBV7-2|TRBJ2-5|15|TRBD2
CASSPNSGRGETQYF
TGTGCCAGCAGCCCAAATAGCGGGAGAGGGGAGACCCAGTACTTC
>NA|TRBV6-5|TRBJ1-3|13|NA
CASSSGSGNTIYF
TGTGCCAGCAGTTCTGGGAGCGGAAACACCATATATTTT
>NA|TRBV11-2|TRBJ1-6|16|NA
CASSLDRGGRVSPLHF
TGTGCCAGCAGCTTAGACCGAGGGGGTAGGGTTTCACCCCTCCACTTT
>once|TRBV4-2|TRBJ2-7|16|NA
CASSQRWGREYYEQYF
TGTGCCAGCAGCCAAAGATGGGGACGGGAGTACTACGAGCAGTACTTC
>NA|TRBV4-2|TRBJ2-2|16|TRBD2
CASSYRLAGGVGELFF
TGTGCCAGCAGCTATAGACTAGCGGGGGGGGTCGGGGAGCTGTTTTTT
>NA|TRBV27|TRBJ1-5|14|TRBD1
CASSHGQGRQPQHF
TGTGCCAGCAGTCATGGACAGGGGCGTCAGCCCCAGCATTTT
>once|TRBV4-1|TRBJ2-1|13|NA
CASSQAPIDEQFF
TGCGCCAGCAGCCAAGCCCCTATTGATGAGCAGTTCTTC
>NA|TRBV5-1|TRBJ2-4|14|NA
CASAIAPPAGIQYF
TGCGCCAGCGCTATAGCCCCGCCCGCGGGCATTCAGTACTTC
>NA|TRBV5-5|TRBJ1-2|15|NA
CASGRSLTVLYGYTF
TGTGCCAGCGGGAGAAGTCTCACCGTTCTCTATGGCTACACCTTC
>NA|TRBV11-2|TRBJ2-3|16|TRBD2
CASSSKSGGFTDTQYF
TGTGCCAGCAGCTCGAAAAGCGGGGGATTCACAGATACGCAGTATTTT
>NA|TRBV4-1|TRBJ1-2|15|NA
CASSQDQTEVNSYTF
TGCGCCAGCAGCCAAGATCAGACCGAGGTTAATAGCTACACCTTC
>NA|TRBV5-1|TRBJ2-1|18|TRBD2
CASSAGLAGVGGYNEQFF
TGCGCCAGCAGCGCGGGACTAGCGGGCGTGGGGGGCTACAATGAGCAGTTCTTC
>NA|TRBV5-1|TRBJ2-3|15|TRBD2
CASSLASGGLDTQYF
TGCGCCAGCAGCTTGGCCAGCGGGGGGTTGGATACGCAGTATTTT
>NA|TRBV30|TRBJ1-6|17|NA
CAWSASRLSSYNSPLHF
TGTGCCTGGAGCGCGTCGAGGCTGAGCTCCTATAATTCACCCCTCCACTTT
>NA|TRBV30|TRBJ2-1|14|NA
CAWSPHTGAYEQFF
TGTGCCTGGAGCCCGCATACGGGAGCCTATGAGCAGTTCTTC